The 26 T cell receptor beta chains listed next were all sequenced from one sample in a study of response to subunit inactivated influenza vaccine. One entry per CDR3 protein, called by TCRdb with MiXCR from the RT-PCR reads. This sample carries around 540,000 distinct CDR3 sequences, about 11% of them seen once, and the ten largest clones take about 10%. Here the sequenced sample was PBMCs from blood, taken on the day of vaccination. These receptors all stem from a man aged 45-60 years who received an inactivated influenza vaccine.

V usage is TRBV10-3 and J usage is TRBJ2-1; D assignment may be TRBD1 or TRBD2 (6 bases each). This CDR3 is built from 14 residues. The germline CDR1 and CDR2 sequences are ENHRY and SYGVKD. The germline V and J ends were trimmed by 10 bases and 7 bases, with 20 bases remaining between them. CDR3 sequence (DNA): TGTGCCAACAGCGAGGGGGACCGGGGGAATGAGCAGTTCTTC. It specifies CANSEGDRGNEQFF.

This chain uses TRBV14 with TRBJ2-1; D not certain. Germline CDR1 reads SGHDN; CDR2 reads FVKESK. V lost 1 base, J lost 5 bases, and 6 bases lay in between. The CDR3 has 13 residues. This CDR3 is CASSQGHNNEQFF. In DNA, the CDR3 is TGTGCCAGCAGCCAAGGCCATAACAATGAGCAGTTCTTC.

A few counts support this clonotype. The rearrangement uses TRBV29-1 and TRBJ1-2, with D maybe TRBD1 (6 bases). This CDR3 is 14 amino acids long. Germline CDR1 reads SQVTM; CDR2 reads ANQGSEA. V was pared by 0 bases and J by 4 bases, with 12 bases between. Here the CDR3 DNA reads TGCAGCGTTGAAGATGTGCAGGGGAGCTATGGCTACACCTTC. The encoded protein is CSVEDVQGSYGYTF.

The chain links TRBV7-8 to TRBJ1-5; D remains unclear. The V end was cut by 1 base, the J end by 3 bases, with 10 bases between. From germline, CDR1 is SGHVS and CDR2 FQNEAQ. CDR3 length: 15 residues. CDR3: CASSLVSRNNQPQHF. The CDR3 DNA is TGTGCCAGCAGCTTAGTCAGTCGGAACAATCAGCCCCAGCATTTT. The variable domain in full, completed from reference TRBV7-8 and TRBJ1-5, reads GAGVSQSPRYKVAKRGQDVALRCDPISGHVSLFWYQQALGQGPEFLTYFQNEAQLDKSGLPSDRFFAERPEGSVSTLKIQRTQQEDSAVYLCASSLVSRNNQPQHFGDGTRLSIL.

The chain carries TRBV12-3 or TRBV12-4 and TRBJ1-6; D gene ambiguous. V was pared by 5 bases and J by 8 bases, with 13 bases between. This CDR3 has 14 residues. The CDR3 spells CASSRVWDDSPLHF. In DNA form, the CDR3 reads TGTGCCAGCAGTCGGGTCTGGGATGATTCACCCCTCCACTTT.

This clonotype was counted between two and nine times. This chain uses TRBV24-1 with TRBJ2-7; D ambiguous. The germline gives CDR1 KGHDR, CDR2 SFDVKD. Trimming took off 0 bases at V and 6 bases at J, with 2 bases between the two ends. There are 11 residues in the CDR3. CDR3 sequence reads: CATSDLVEQYF. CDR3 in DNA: TGTGCCACCAGTGATTTGGTCGAGCAGTACTTC.

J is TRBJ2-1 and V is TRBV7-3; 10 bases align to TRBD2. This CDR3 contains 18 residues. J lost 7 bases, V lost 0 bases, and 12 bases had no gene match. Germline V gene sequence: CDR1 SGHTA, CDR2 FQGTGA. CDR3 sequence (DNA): TGTGCCAGCAGCTTAACTCCCCCAGCGGGAGGGCCTTGGAATGAGCAGTTCTTC. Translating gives CASSLTPPAGGPWNEQFF.

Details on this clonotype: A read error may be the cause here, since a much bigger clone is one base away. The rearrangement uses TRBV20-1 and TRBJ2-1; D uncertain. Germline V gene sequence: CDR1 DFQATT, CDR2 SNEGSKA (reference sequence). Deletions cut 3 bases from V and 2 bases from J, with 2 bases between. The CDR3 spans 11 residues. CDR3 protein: CSASTYNEQFF. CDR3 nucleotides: TGCAGTGCTAGTACCTACAATGAGCAGTTCTTC.

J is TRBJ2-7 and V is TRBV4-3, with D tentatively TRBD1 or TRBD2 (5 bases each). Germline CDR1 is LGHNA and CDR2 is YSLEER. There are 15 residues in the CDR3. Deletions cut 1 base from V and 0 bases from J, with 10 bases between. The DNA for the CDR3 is TGCGCCAGCAGCCAAGGGGACCAGAGCTCCTACGAGCAGTACTTC. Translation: CASSQGDQSSYEQYF.

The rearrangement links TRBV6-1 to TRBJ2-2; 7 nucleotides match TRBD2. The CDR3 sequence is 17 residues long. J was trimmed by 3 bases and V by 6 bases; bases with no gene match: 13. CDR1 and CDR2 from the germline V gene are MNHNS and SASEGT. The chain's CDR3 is CASSHNPSGPYTGELFF. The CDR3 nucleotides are TGTGCCAGCAGCCACAATCCTAGCGGCCCGTACACCGGGGAGCTGTTTTTT.

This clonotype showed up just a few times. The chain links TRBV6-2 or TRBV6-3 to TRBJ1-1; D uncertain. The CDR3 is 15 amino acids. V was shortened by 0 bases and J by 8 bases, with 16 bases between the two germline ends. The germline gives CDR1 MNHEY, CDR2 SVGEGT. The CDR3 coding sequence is TGTGCCAGCAGTTACTCGGCTCCATTCTCTGCAGAAGCTTTCTTT. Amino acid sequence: CASSYSAPFSAEAFF.

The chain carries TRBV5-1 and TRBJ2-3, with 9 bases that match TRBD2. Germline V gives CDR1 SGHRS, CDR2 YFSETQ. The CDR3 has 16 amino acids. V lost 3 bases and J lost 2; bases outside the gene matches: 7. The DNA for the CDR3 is TGCGCCAGCAGCTATATAGCGGGGGTCACCACAGATACGCAGTATTTT. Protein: CASSYIAGVTTDTQYF.

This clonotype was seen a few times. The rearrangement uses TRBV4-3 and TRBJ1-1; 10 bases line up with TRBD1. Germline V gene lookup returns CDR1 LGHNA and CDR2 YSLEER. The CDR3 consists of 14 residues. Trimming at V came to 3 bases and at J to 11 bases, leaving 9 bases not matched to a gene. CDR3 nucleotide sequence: TGCGCCAGCAGCCACCAAGACAGGGGGCGAGGGGCTTTCTTT. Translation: CASSHQDRGRGAFF.

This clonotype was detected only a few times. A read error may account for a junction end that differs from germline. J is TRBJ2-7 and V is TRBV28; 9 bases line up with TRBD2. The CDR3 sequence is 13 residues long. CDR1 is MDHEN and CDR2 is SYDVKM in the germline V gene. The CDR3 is CASSLLRREGASF. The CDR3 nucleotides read TGTGCCAGCAGTTTATTACGGCGGGAGGGCGCCAGCTTC.

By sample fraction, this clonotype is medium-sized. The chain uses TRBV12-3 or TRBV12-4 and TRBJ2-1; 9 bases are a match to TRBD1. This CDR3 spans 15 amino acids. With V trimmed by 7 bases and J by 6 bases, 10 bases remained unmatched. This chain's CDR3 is CASTIGTGSGNEQFF. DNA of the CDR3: TGTGCCAGCACCATAGGGACAGGGAGCGGCAATGAGCAGTTCTTC.

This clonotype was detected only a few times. CDR3 sequence: CASSLWEQPQHF. In nucleotides, the CDR3 is TGTGCCAGCAGTTTATGGGAGCAGCCCCAGCATTTT. The V call is TRBV28, the J call TRBJ1-5; D remains unclear. V shed 0 bases and J shed 7 bases, with 4 bases lying between them. There are 12 residues in the CDR3. Germline V CDR1 and CDR2: MDHEN, SYDVKM.

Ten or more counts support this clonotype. CDR3 DNA sequence: TGTGCCAGCAGCTTAGGCGACAAGCAGTTCTTC. Translating it yields CASSLGDKQFF. The chain joins TRBV7-2 to TRBJ2-1, with D unresolved. Looked up from germline, CDR1 is SGHTA and CDR2 is FQGNSA. Trimming left V 1 base short and J 11 bases short, with 6 bases between. The CDR3 extends over 11 amino acids.

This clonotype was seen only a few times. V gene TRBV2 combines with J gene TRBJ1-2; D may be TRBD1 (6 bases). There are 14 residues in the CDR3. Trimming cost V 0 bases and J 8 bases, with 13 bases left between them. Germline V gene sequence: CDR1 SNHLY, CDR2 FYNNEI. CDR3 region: CASSEASQGRGYTF. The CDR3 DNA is TGTGCCAGCAGTGAAGCGAGCCAGGGGAGAGGCTACACCTTC.

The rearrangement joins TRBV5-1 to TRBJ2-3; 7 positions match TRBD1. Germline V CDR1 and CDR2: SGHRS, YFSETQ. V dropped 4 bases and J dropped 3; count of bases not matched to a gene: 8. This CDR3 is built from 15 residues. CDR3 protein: CASSVGTVETDTQYF. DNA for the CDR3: TGCGCCAGCAGCGTCGGGACAGTTGAGACAGATACGCAGTATTTT.

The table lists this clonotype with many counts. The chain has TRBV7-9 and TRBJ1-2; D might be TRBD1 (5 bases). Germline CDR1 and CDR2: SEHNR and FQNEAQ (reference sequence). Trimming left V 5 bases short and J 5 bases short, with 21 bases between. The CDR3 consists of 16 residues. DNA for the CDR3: TGTGCCAGCAGCCTCCATTCGGGCAGGGTCCAATATGGCTACACCTTC. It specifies CASSLHSGRVQYGYTF. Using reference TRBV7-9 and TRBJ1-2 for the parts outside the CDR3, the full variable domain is DTGVSQNPRHKITKRGQNVTFRCDPISEHNRLYWYRQTLGQGPEFLTYFQNEAQLEKSRLLSDRFSAERPKGSFSTLEIQRTEQGDSAMYLCASSLHSGRVQYGYTFGSGTRLTVV.

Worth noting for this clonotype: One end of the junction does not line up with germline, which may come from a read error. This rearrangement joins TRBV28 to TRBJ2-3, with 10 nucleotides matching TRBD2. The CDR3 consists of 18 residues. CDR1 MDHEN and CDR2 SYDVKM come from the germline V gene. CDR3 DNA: TGTGCCAGCAGTTCTTGGGCTAGCGGGGGTTATAGGACAGAAACGCAGTATTTT. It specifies CASSSWASGGYRTETQYF.

CDR3 residues: CSVEGPGEYEQYF. CDR3 DNA sequence: TGCAGCGTTGAAGGGCCAGGGGAATACGAGCAGTACTTC. V usage is TRBV29-1 and J usage is TRBJ2-7; weak D call: TRBD1 (6 bases). The CDR3 loop spans 13 amino acids. CDR1 is SQVTM and CDR2 is ANQGSEA in the germline V gene. V gave up 1 base and J gave up 4 bases, with 11 bases separating them.

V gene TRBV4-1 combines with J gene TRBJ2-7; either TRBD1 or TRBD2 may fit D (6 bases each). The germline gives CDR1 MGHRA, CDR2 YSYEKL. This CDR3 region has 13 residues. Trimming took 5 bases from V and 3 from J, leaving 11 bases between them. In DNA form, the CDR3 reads TGCGCCAGCAGCACAAGGGGGGACTACGAGCAGTACTTC. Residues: CASSTRGDYEQYF.

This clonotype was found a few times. The CDR3 is CASSPHRDSIYGYTF. Written as DNA, the CDR3 is TGTGCCAGCAGTCCTCACCGGGACAGCATCTATGGCTACACCTTC. The chain has TRBV28 and TRBJ1-2; the match to TRBD1 covers 7 bases. Germline V gene lookup returns CDR1 MDHEN and CDR2 SYDVKM. The V gene end was trimmed by 5 bases and the J gene end by 4 bases; junction bases not matched to a gene: 10. There are 15 residues in the CDR3.

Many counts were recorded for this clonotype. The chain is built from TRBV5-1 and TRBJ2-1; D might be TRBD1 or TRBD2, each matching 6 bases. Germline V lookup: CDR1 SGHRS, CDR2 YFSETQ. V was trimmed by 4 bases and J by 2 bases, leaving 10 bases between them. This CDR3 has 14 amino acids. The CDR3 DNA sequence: TGCGCCAGCAGCCCAAGGGGGGCCTACAATGAGCAGTTCTTC. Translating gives CASSPRGAYNEQFF. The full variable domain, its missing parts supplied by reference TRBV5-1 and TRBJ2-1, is KAGVTQTPRYLIKTRGQQVTLSCSPISGHRSVSWYQQTPGQGLQFLFEYFSETQRNKGNFPGRFSGRQFSNSRSEMNVSTLELGDSALYLCASSPRGAYNEQFFGPGTRLTVL.

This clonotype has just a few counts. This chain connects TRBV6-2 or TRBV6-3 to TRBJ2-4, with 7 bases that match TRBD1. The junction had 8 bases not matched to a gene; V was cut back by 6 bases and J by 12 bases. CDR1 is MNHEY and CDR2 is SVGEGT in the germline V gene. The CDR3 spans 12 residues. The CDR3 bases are TGTGCCAGCAGGCAGGGGGTACGGGCTCAGTACTTC. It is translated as CASRQGVRAQYF.